The 3 T cell receptor beta chains below come from one sample, sequenced in a study of blood T cell repertoires in COVID-19. Some clones are missing from TCRdb's copy, which holds only in-frame ones; the method was immunoSEQ multiplex PCR. The sample shows around 110,000 clones, around nine tenths of them seen only once. What was sequenced was peripheral blood. The receptors were sampled from a human donor with active COVID-19. The donor label of this sample is uncertain.

V and J are TRBV28 and TRBJ2-7; 9 bases fit TRBD1. The CDR3 has 13 amino acids. With V trimmed by 6 bases and J by 6 bases, 6 bases remained unmatched. Germline V gene lookup returns CDR1 MDHEN and CDR2 SYDVKM. CDR3 nucleotide sequence: TGTGCCAGCAGCCGGGACAGGGTCTCCGAGCAGTACTTC. Residues: CASSRDRVSEQYF.

J is TRBJ2-1 and V is TRBV7-2, with D unresolved. V was shortened by 1 base and J by 8 bases, with 9 bases between the two germline ends. The CDR3 sequence is 13 residues long. Germline CDR1 and CDR2: SGHTA and FQGNSA. The DNA for the CDR3 is TGTGCCAGCAGCTTAGGTTTAGCCGATGAGCAGTTCTTC. Translated: CASSLGLADEQFF.

This sequence joins TRBV2 and TRBJ2-1, with TRBD2 identical over 7 bases. The CDR3 spans 15 residues. Per germline, CDR1 SNHLY and CDR2 FYNNEI. The V gene end was trimmed by 5 bases and the J gene end by 3 bases; junction bases not matched to a gene: 7. The CDR3 DNA reads TGTGCCAGCAGTTCGAGCGGGGTCATCTACAATGAGCAGTTCTTC. This sequence encodes CASSSSGVIYNEQFF.